A selection of T cell receptor beta chains follows, all from one sample in a study of CD8+CD57+ T cells in acquired aplastic anemia. TCRdb ran MiXCR on the reads and lists one entry per CDR3 protein. The sample has roughly 130,000 distinct CDR3 sequences; around 48% are singletons. Sequences were obtained from sorted CD4+, CD8+, or CD8+CD57+ T cells (not recorded which) from PBMCs. The receptor source for this set is a human donor in good health, serving as a control. The CDR3 runs from the conserved cysteine through the conserved F or W. A D gene is named only where the DNA matches it firmly. Size values are once, few and many counts, or a class for expanded clones, and some rows have none.

j_gene | d_gene | abundance | v_gene | CDR3aa | CDR3nt
TRBJ1-2 | . | many | TRBV5-4 | CASRLGLTGTIGYGYTF | TGTGCCAGCCGATTGGGGCTAACCGGGACAATAGGGTATGGCTACACCTTC
TRBJ1-1 | . | . | TRBV9 | CASSVGQGNTEAFF | TGTGCCAGCAGCGTAGGTCAAGGGAACACTGAAGCTTTCTTT
TRBJ1-5 | . | many | TRBV18 | CASSPQGGDQPQHF | TGTGCCAGCTCACCACAGGGCGGTGATCAGCCCCAGCATTTT
TRBJ2-2 | . | once | TRBV5-1 | CASSGGTYTGELFF | TGCGCCAGCAGCGGCGGGACATACACCGGGGAGCTGTTTTTT
TRBJ2-7 | . | few | TRBV20-1 | CSAGQVAYEQYF | TGCAGTGCGGGACAAGTGGCCTACGAGCAGTACTTC
TRBJ2-7 | TRBD2 | . | TRBV10-3 | CAITRTSGGRDEQYF | TGTGCCATCACTCGGACTAGCGGGGGCCGGGACGAGCAGTACTTC
TRBJ2-3 | . | . | TRBV12-3/TRBV12-4 | CASSLGLLGPTQYF | TGTGCCAGCAGTTTAGGACTACTGGGGCCTACGCAGTATTTT
TRBJ2-1 | TRBD2 | many | TRBV7-2 | CASSLGLVSYEQFF | TGTGCCAGCAGCCTCGGACTAGTTTCCTATGAGCAGTTCTTC
TRBJ1-1 | TRBD1 | many | TRBV6-2/TRBV6-3 | CASSTAGTGDTEAFF | TGTGCCAGCAGCACGGCCGGGACAGGGGACACTGAAGCTTTCTTT
TRBJ2-3 | TRBD2 | . | TRBV11-2 | CASSNPALAGGDTQYF | TGTGCCAGCAGCAACCCTGCCCTAGCGGGAGGGGATACGCAGTATTTT
TRBJ1-5 | . | . | TRBV10-3 | CAISEGNQPQHF | TGTGCCATCAGTGAGGGCAATCAGCCCCAGCATTTT
TRBJ1-1 | . | . | TRBV25-1 | CASSIPVRGGTEAFF | TGTGCCAGCAGTATCCCAGTTCGAGGGGGAACTGAAGCTTTCTTT
TRBJ2-7 | . | medium-sized | TRBV29-1 | CSVMQGSYEQYF | TGCAGCGTTATGCAGGGGAGCTACGAGCAGTACTTC
TRBJ2-7 | . | . | TRBV7-8 | CASSSGDGGLYEQYF | TGTGCCAGCAGCTCCGGGGACGGCGGCCTCTACGAGCAGTACTTC
TRBJ2-3 | . | . | TRBV15 | CATSPTGRGTDTQYF | TGTGCCACCAGCCCGACAGGGAGGGGCACAGATACGCAGTATTTT
TRBJ1-5 | . | . | TRBV29-1 | CSAQLRNQPQHF | TGCAGCGCCCAGTTGAGGAATCAGCCCCAGCATTTT
TRBJ1-2 | . | . | TRBV29-1 | CSVDGRFNYGYTF | TGCAGCGTTGATGGCAGGTTTAACTATGGCTACACCTTC
TRBJ2-7 | . | . | TRBV10-3 | CAISDRAGHNEQYF | TGTGCCATCAGTGATCGAGCGGGTCACAACGAGCAGTACTTC
TRBJ1-5 | TRBD1 | many | TRBV18 | CASSRDRAGNQPQHF | TGTGCCAGCTCCCGGGACAGGGCTGGCAATCAGCCCCAGCATTTT
TRBJ2-3 | . | . | TRBV25-1 | CASSALASGGTDTQYF | TGTGCCAGCAGTGCCCTAGCGAGCGGCGGCACAGATACGCAGTATTTT
TRBJ1-1 | . | . | TRBV10-1 | CASSPGGQRITEAFF | TGCGCCAGCAGCCCCGGGGGACAAAGGATCACTGAAGCTTTCTTT
TRBJ1-6 | TRBD1 | . | TRBV7-9 | CASSPRRDRGSPLHF | TGTGCCAGCAGCCCACGACGGGACAGGGGTTCACCCCTCCACTTT
TRBJ1-2 | . | . | TRBV19 | CPSTVGDIVGGYTF | TGTCCCAGTACGGTGGGGGACATCGTAGGTGGCTACACCTTC
TRBJ1-6 | . | few | TRBV10-3 | CAISEQGNYNSPLHF | TGTGCCATCAGTGAACAGGGCAACTATAATTCACCCCTCCACTTT
TRBJ1-2 | . | many | TRBV6-5 | CASSYDYGYTF | TGTGCCAGCAGTTATGACTATGGCTACACCTTC
TRBJ1-1 | . | many | TRBV15 | CATSTQENTEAFF | TGTGCCACCAGCACACAGGAGAACACTGAAGCTTTCTTT
TRBJ2-1 | . | . | TRBV24-1 | CATSDSSRGHNEQFF | TGTGCCACCAGTGATTCGAGCAGGGGTCACAATGAGCAGTTCTTC
TRBJ2-3 | TRBD2 | many | TRBV20-1 | CSARLGSGDTDTQYF | TGCAGTGCTAGACTGGGTAGCGGGGACACAGATACGCAGTATTTT
TRBJ2-3 | . | many | TRBV29-1 | CSVELADTQYF | TGTAGCGTTGAACTAGCCGATACGCAGTATTTT
TRBJ1-6 | TRBD1 | many | TRBV13 | CASSSRTGGREKSPLHF | TGTGCCAGCAGCTCCCGGACAGGGGGTAGGGAAAAATCACCCCTCCACTTT
TRBJ2-5 | . | . | TRBV29-1 | CSVSRTLGETQYF | TGCAGCGTCTCCAGGACACTAGGGGAGACCCAGTACTTC
TRBJ2-1 | TRBD2 | . | TRBV11-2 | CASSHTSGGNEQFF | TGTGCCAGCAGCCATACTAGCGGGGGTAATGAGCAGTTCTTC
TRBJ2-7 | TRBD1 | . | TRBV7-9 | CASSLAGTGVYEQYF | TGTGCCAGCAGCTTAGCAGGGACAGGGGTCTACGAGCAGTACTTC
TRBJ2-7 | TRBD1 | . | TRBV7-6 | CASSFPSGTGGREQYF | TGTGCCAGCAGCTTTCCATCCGGGACAGGGGGCCGCGAGCAGTACTTC
TRBJ2-5 | . | many | TRBV3-1 | CASSQGRGKTQYF | TGTGCCAGCAGCCAAGGCAGGGGAAAGACCCAGTACTTC
TRBJ2-5 | . | many | TRBV7-2 | CASSNGQQETQYF | TGTGCCAGCAGCAATGGACAGCAAGAGACCCAGTACTTC
TRBJ2-4 | TRBD2 | . | TRBV9 | CVSSVFPGLAGGPENIQYF | TGTGTCAGCAGCGTTTTCCCAGGACTAGCGGGGGGGCCCGAAAACATTCAGTACTTC
TRBJ1-1 | . | many | TRBV2 | CASSEAGGRSSTEAFF | TGTGCCAGCAGTGAAGCGGGGGGAAGGAGCTCCACTGAAGCTTTCTTT
TRBJ1-5 | . | many | TRBV11-3 | CASSLDTHQPQHF | TGTGCCAGCAGCTTAGATACTCATCAGCCCCAGCATTTT
TRBJ1-6 | . | many | TRBV20-1 | CSVRGSSYNSPLHF | TGCAGTGTCCGGGGAAGCTCCTATAATTCACCCCTCCACTTT
TRBJ1-2 | . | . | TRBV10-2 | CASYAAGIYSYTF | TGCGCCAGCTACGCAGCCGGGATCTATAGCTACACCTTC
TRBJ1-2 | . | . | TRBV15 | CATSKSTNYGYTF | TGTGCCACCAGCAAGTCCACTAACTATGGCTACACCTTC
TRBJ2-7 | . | . | TRBV7-3 | CASRLGLGSEQYF | TGTGCCAGCAGGTTAGGGTTAGGATCCGAGCAGTACTTC
TRBJ1-6 | TRBD1 | few | TRBV10-3 | CAISDPTGGENSPLHF | TGTGCCATCAGTGACCCGACAGGGGGCGAGAATTCACCCCTCCACTTT
TRBJ1-4 | . | . | TRBV25-1 | CASSTTSGTGSSKLFF | TGTGCCAGCAGTACCACTTCCGGGACGGGGAGTTCGAAACTGTTTTTT
TRBJ1-2 | . | . | TRBV25-1 | CASSLESGYTF | TGTGCCAGCAGCTTAGAATCAGGCTACACCTTC
TRBJ1-5 | . | many | TRBV6-1 | CASTPYVGSSNQPQHF | TGTGCCAGCACCCCATACGTGGGTAGTAGCAATCAGCCCCAGCATTTT
TRBJ2-6 | TRBD1 | . | TRBV7-8 | CASSLALAPGQAFSGANVLTF | TGTGCCAGCAGCTTAGCCCTTGCCCCGGGACAGGCTTTTTCTGGGGCCAACGTCCTGACTTTC
TRBJ1-2 | . | many | TRBV7-2 | CASSLEGGQDYGYTF | TGTGCCAGCAGCTTAGAAGGGGGGCAGGACTATGGCTACACCTTC